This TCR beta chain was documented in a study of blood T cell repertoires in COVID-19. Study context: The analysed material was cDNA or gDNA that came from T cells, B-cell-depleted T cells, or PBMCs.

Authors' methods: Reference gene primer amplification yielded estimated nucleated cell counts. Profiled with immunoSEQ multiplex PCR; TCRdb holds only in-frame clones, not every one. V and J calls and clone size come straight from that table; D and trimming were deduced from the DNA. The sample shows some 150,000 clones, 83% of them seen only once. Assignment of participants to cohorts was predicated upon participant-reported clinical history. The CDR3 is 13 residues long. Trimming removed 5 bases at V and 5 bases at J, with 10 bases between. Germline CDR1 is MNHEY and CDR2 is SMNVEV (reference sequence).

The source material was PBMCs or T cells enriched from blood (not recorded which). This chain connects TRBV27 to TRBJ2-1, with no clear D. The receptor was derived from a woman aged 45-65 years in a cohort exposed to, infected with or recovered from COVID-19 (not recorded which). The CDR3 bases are TGTGCCAGCAGTACCATTTACAACAATGAGCAGTTCTTC. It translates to CASSTIYNNEQFF.